A single T cell receptor beta chain is shown here with its context. This entry is derived from a study of blood T cell repertoires in COVID-19. Only in-frame clones appear in the TCRdb table, and some are missing; sequencing was by immunoSEQ multiplex PCR. This table has some 67,000 clones, less than 95% appearing once. The CDR3 is made up of 14 amino acids. Trimming left V 6 bases short and J 0 bases short, with 11 bases between. The germline V gene encodes CDR1 SNHLY and CDR2 FYNNEI. The material sequenced was peripheral blood. This clonotype was sampled from a woman aged 18-29 years with acute or convalescent COVID-19. V usage is TRBV2 and J usage is TRBJ1-1; a weak D match, TRBD1 (5 bases). CDR3 DNA: TGTGCCAGCAGGATACAGGCATTGAACACTGAAGCTTTCTTT. This sequence encodes CASRIQALNTEAFF.